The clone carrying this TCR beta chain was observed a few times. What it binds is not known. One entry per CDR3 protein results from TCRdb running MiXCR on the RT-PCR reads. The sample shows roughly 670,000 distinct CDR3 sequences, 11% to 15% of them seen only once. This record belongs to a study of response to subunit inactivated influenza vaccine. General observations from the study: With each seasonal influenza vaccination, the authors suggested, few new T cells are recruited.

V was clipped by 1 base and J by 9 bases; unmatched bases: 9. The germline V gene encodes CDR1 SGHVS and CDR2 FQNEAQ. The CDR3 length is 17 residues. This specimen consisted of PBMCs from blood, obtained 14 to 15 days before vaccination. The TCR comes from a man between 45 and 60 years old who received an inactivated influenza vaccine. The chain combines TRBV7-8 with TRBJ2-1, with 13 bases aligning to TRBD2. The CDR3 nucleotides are TGTGCCAGCAGCTTAGTTCAAAGGACTAGCGGGAGTGGTGAGCAGTTCTTC. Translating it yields CASSLVQRTSGSGEQFF. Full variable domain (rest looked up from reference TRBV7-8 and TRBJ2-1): GAGVSQSPRYKVAKRGQDVALRCDPISGHVSLFWYQQALGQGPEFLTYFQNEAQLDKSGLPSDRFFAERPEGSVSTLKIQRTQQEDSAVYLCASSLVQRTSGSGEQFFGPGTRLTVL.